These T cell receptor beta chains were read from a single sample in a study of cytomegalovirus exposure and HLA in healthy donors. Assay: immunoSEQ multiplex PCR; the TCRdb copy retains only in-frame clones and omits some. The repertoire holds under 150,000 clones, with about four fifths as singletons. The sequencing input was PBMCs. Every receptor here comes from a woman in her twenties or thirties in good health and CMV-seronegative. Both conserved end residues are part of each CDR3. A D gene is named only where the DNA matches it firmly. Not every row has a clone size; where given, it reads once, few, many or a size class.

d_call,j_call,v_call,clone_size,cdr3_nt,cdr3_aa
NA,TRBJ2-7,TRBV2,few,TGTGCCAGCAGTGGACAGTCAAGCTCCTACGAGCAGTACTTC,CASSGQSSSYEQYF
NA,TRBJ1-5,TRBV7-8,NA,TGTGCCAGCAGCTTATTTTCCGCAGGGGATCAGCCCCAGCATTTT,CASSLFSAGDQPQHF
TRBD2,TRBJ2-7,TRBV2,NA,TGTGCCAGCAGTTCTAGCGGGGATTACGAGCAGTACTTC,CASSSSGDYEQYF
TRBD2,TRBJ2-5,TRBV19,once,TGTGCCAGTACCCCGGGACTAGCGGACCAAGAGACCCAGTACTTC,CASTPGLADQETQYF
TRBD1,TRBJ1-2,TRBV18,NA,TGTGCCAGCTCACCATCCGGGACAGGGGTGGGCTACACCTTC,CASSPSGTGVGYTF
NA,TRBJ1-5,TRBV2,NA,TGTGCCAGCAGTGTAACTGCGGGTCTCAGAAGTAATCAGCCCCAGCATTTT,CASSVTAGLRSNQPQHF
TRBD2,TRBJ2-1,TRBV11-3,NA,TGTGCCAGCAGCTCACGGACTAGCGGGGGGGCATTATCCTACAATGAGCAGTTCTTC,CASSSRTSGGALSYNEQFF
NA,TRBJ2-5,TRBV6-1,NA,TGTGCCAGCAGCCGGGATCTCCAAGAGACCCAGTACTTC,CASSRDLQETQYF
TRBD1,TRBJ1-2,TRBV5-1,NA,TGCGCCAGCAGCTTTGGGACAGGGAGTTATGGCTACACCTTC,CASSFGTGSYGYTF
NA,TRBJ2-3,TRBV5-5,NA,TGTGCCAGCAGCTTCTCCAGCACAGATACGCAGTATTTT,CASSFSSTDTQYF
TRBD1,TRBJ2-7,TRBV4-1,NA,TGCGCCAGCAGCCAAGCAGGACAGGGCAGCTACGAGCAGTACTTC,CASSQAGQGSYEQYF
NA,TRBJ2-5,TRBV5-1,NA,TGCGCCAGCAGCTTACAGGGATTAGAGACCCAGTACTTC,CASSLQGLETQYF
NA,TRBJ2-2,TRBV29-1,NA,TGCAGCGTTGTTACGCGCACCGGGGAGCTGTTTTTT,CSVVTRTGELFF
TRBD2,TRBJ2-3,TRBV7-2,NA,TGTGCCAGCAGCTCGTATACCCATAGCGGGGGGGCCAGAGATACGCAGTATTTT,CASSSYTHSGGARDTQYF
NA,TRBJ1-3,TRBV19,few,TGTGCCAGTAGTATACGGACTCGAGCGGACACCATATATTTT,CASSIRTRADTIYF
TRBD1,TRBJ2-2,TRBV4-1,NA,TGCGCCAGCAGCCAAGCTCGGGGACAGGGAAACACCGGGGAGCTGTTTTTT,CASSQARGQGNTGELFF
NA,TRBJ2-2,TRBV11-3,NA,TGTGCCAGCAGCGGCTGGGGCGCGAACACCGGGGAGCTGTTTTTT,CASSGWGANTGELFF
TRBD1,TRBJ1-2,TRBV5-6,NA,TGTGCCAGCAGCTTATTAGAACAGGGGGACTATGGCTACACCTTC,CASSLLEQGDYGYTF
TRBD1,TRBJ2-7,TRBV28,NA,TGTGCCAGCAGTCTCCGGACAGGGGCAAGTTATGAGCAGTACTTC,CASSLRTGASYEQYF
TRBD2,TRBJ2-1,TRBV7-9,NA,TGTGCCAGCAGCCATCGTAGCGGGGGCCTTTACAATGAGCAGTTCTTC,CASSHRSGGLYNEQFF
TRBD1,TRBJ2-7,TRBV25-1,NA,TGTGCCAGCAGTGGGACTGACAGGGGGCGCAACGAGCAGTACTTC,CASSGTDRGRNEQYF
TRBD2,TRBJ2-3,TRBV27,NA,TGTGCCAGCAGTTTCCTAGCGGGGGGGCCGGATACGCAGTATTTT,CASSFLAGGPDTQYF
TRBD1,TRBJ2-1,TRBV5-1,once,TGCGCCAGCAGCCGACAGGGTTTTACGGCTTACAATGAGCAGTTCTTC,CASSRQGFTAYNEQFF
TRBD1,TRBJ2-7,TRBV7-9,NA,TGTGCCAGCAGCAAAATACAGGGGGCCGACGAGCAGTACTTC,CASSKIQGADEQYF
TRBD2,TRBJ2-1,TRBV9,NA,TGTGCCAGCAGCGTAGTTAGCGGGGACTACAATGAGCAGTTCTTC,CASSVVSGDYNEQFF
TRBD2,TRBJ2-1,TRBV5-1,NA,TGCGCCAGCAGCTTGGCGGGGGGGCTATACAATGAGCAGTTCTTC,CASSLAGGLYNEQFF
TRBD1,TRBJ2-5,TRBV19,NA,TGTGCCAGTAAGGGGGCCAGGGGTCGAGAGACCCAGTACTTC,CASKGARGRETQYF
NA,TRBJ1-2,TRBV2,NA,TGTGCCAGCAGTGAACCCGGGGCAGGGGACCCTTCTAACTATGGCTACACCTTC,CASSEPGAGDPSNYGYTF
TRBD2,TRBJ2-3,TRBV29-1,NA,TGCAGCGTTGACGCGCCGACTAGCTCGCAGTATTTT,CSVDAPTSSQYF
TRBD2,TRBJ2-5,TRBV12-5,NA,TGTGCTAGTGCCGGACTAGCGTCGGAGACCCAGTACTTC,CASAGLASETQYF
TRBD1,TRBJ2-1,TRBV9,once,TGTGCCAGCAGCGTTACAGGGGGCCCCTACAATGAGCAGTTCTTC,CASSVTGGPYNEQFF
NA,TRBJ1-5,TRBV19,NA,TGTGCCAGTAGTATAGGCAGGGTCCTTCAGCCCCAGCATTTT,CASSIGRVLQPQHF
TRBD1,TRBJ2-7,TRBV6-5,NA,TGTGCCAGCAGATTGGACAGGGGGCTTCTATACGAGCAGTACTTC,CASRLDRGLLYEQYF
TRBD1,TRBJ1-2,TRBV13,NA,TGTGCCAGCAGCTCAACAGGGGACTATGGCTACACCTTC,CASSSTGDYGYTF
NA,TRBJ1-5,TRBV18,NA,TGTGCCAGCTCATACAATAGCAATCAGCCCCAGCATTTT,CASSYNSNQPQHF
NA,TRBJ2-3,TRBV2,NA,TGTGCCAGCACTCGAGAGGGCAGCACAGATACGCAGTATTTT,CASTREGSTDTQYF
NA,TRBJ1-2,TRBV6-1,once,TGTGCCAGCAGTGAATTCGGGGGTGGCTACACCTTC,CASSEFGGGYTF
NA,TRBJ1-1,TRBV4-1,NA,TGCGCCAGCAGCCAAGATGGGGGGGTCAGAGTAGCTTTCTTT,CASSQDGGVRVAFF
NA,TRBJ2-2,TRBV23-1,NA,TGCGCCAGCAGTCAAACGGGGGGCCGAAACACCGGGGAGCTGTTTTTT,CASSQTGGRNTGELFF
NA,TRBJ2-3,TRBV27,NA,TGTGCCAGCAGTTCCCCCTCGGGCACAGATACGCAGTATTTT,CASSSPSGTDTQYF
TRBD1,TRBJ2-7,TRBV5-1,NA,TGCGCCAGCAGCCCGTCACAGGGGCCATCTCACTACGAGCAGTACTTC,CASSPSQGPSHYEQYF